The sample holds many counts of the clone carrying this TCR beta chain. The read ends 3 residues shy of where the CDR3 ends; the end is completed using the germline J gene. The sample belongs to a study of T cell clonality in common variable immunodeficiency. CVID and control samples used equivalent genomic DNA input. TCRdb keeps only in-frame clones here, not all; method: immunoSEQ multiplex PCR. The table lists roughly 70,000 clones, with no singletons. The CDR3 is 15 amino acids. The junction had 8 bases not matched to a gene; V was cut back by 2 bases and J by 4 bases. Germline CDR1 and CDR2: MGHRA and YSYEKL.

The sequenced material came from peripheral blood mononuclear cells. This clonotype was sampled from a person aged 18 to 75 in good health. V gene TRBV4-1 combines with J gene TRBJ2-7; 7 bases line up with TRBD1. CDR3 DNA (partial): TGCGCCAGCAGCCAATCCGGAACAGGGGAGTACGAG. Protein product: CASSQSGTGEYE. The CDR3, in full, reads CASSQSGTGEYEQYF.